This paragraph reports one TCR beta chain. This clonotype has just a few counts. What antigen it recognizes has not been identified. Base qualities are missing; no much larger clone stands one base away. The receptor library was made with RT-PCR. Sequencing was performed on an Illumina HiSeq 2500. TCRdb redid the processing of the public reads, applying fastp at Q25 and MiXCR, and retained in-frame beta chains. Entries are consolidated by CDR3 protein sequence, retaining the most common genes and DNA. This sample gives 450,000 to 700,000 distinct CDR3 sequences in total; about 14% of them show up just once. The ten largest clones capture around 10% of the sample. The sample belongs to a study of response to subunit inactivated influenza vaccine (dated by TCRdb to 2016 to 2019). About the investigation overall: Deep quantitative profiling of the T cell receptor repertoire was used in the study to follow responses to a trivalent subunit inactivated influenza vaccine. Paper-wide results and their limitations: The authors proposed that each seasonal influenza vaccination may bring in only a limited number of new T cells.

This sequence originates from a man aged 45-60 years who received an inactivated influenza vaccine. Donor details come from another sample of the same person, matched by shared clones. Sequencing used PBMCs from blood, obtained 11 to 12 days after vaccination.

In nucleotides, the sequence is TGTGCCAGCAGTCCCCCGGGACCGAACACTGAAGCTTTCTTT. It codes for CASSPPGPNTEAFF. The V and J segments used are TRBV12-3 or TRBV12-4 and TRBJ1-1, with a tentative D gene TRBD1 over 5 matching bases. Between the V and J ends, shortened by 5 bases and 1 base respectively, the junction contains 11 bases. The CDR3 starts with the cysteine, ends with the phenylalanine, and has 14 residues. The sequence is cut down to CDR3 DNA, 42 bases in frame from base 1.